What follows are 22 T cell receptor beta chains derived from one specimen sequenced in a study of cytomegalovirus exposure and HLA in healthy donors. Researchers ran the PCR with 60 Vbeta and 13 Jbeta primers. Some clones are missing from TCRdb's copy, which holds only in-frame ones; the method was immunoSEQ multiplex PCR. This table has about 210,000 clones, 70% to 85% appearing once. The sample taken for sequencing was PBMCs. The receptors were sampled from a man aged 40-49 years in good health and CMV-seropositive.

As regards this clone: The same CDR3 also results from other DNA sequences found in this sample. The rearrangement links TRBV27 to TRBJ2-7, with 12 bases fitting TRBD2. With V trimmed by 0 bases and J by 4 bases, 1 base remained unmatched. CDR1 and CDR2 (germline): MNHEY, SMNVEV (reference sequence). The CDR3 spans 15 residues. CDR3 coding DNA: TGTGCCAGCAGTTTATCCGGGACTAGCGGGTACGAGCAGTACTTC. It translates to CASSLSGTSGYEQYF.

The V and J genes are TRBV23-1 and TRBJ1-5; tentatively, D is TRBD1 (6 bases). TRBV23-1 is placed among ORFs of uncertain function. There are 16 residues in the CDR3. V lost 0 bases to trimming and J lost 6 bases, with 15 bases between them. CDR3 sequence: CASSQSHRVLGQPQHF. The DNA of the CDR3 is TGCGCCAGCAGTCAATCGCACAGGGTGTTGGGTCAGCCCCAGCATTTT.

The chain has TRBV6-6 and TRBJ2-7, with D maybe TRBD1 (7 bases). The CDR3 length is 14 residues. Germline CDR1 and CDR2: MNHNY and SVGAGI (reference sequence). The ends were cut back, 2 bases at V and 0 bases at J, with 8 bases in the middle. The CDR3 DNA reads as TGTGCCAGCAGTTACCAGGGGGGCTCCTACGAGCAGTACTTC. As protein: CASSYQGGSYEQYF.

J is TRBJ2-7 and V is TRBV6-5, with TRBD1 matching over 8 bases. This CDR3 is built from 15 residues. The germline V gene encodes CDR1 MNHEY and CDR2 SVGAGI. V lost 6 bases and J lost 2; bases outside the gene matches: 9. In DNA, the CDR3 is TGTGCCAGCAGAGTGACAGGGGCTAGCGCCTACGAGCAGTACTTC. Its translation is CASRVTGASAYEQYF.

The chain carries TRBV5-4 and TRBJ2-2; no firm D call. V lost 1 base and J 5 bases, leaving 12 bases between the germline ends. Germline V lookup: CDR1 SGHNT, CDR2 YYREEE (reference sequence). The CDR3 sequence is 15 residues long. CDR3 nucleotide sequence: TGTGCCAGCAGCTTGTTCAGTATCGGGACCGGGGAGCTGTTTTTT. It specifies CASSLFSIGTGELFF.

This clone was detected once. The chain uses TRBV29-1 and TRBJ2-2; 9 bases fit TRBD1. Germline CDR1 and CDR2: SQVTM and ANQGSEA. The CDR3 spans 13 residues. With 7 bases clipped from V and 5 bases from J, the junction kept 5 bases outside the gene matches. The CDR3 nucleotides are TGCAGCGGAACAGGGGGCGGAACCGGGGAGCTGTTTTTT. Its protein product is CSGTGGGTGELFF.

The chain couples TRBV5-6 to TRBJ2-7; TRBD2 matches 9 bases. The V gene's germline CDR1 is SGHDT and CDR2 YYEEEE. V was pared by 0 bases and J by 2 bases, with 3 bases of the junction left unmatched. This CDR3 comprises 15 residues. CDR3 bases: TGTGCCAGCAGCTTGGCTAGCGGGGTTACCTACGAGCAGTACTTC. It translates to CASSLASGVTYEQYF.

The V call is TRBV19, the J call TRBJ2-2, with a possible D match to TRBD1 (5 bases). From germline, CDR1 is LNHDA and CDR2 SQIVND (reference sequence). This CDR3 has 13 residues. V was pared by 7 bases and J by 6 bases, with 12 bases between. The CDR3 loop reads CASTGAHPGELFF. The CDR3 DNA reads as TGTGCCAGTACTGGGGCACATCCCGGGGAGCTGTTTTTT.

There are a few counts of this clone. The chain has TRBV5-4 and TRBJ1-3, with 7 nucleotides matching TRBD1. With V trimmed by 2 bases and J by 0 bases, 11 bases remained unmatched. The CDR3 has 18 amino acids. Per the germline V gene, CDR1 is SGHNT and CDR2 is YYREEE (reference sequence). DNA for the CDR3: TGTGCCAGCAGCTTCACCCCCGGGACAGCATTCTCTGGAAACACCATATATTTT. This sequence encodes CASSFTPGTAFSGNTIYF.

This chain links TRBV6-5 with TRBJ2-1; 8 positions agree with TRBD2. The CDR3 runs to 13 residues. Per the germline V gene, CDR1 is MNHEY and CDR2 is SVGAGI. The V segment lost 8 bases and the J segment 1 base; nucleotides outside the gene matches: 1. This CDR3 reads CASRGGSYNEQFF. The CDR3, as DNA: TGTGCCAGCCGGGGGGGGTCCTACAATGAGCAGTTCTTC.

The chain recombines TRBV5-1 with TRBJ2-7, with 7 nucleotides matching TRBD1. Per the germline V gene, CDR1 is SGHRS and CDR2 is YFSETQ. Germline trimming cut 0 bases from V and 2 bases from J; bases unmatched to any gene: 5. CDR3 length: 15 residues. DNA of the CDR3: TGCGCCAGCAGCTTGGGGACAGGTCCAACCTACGAGCAGTACTTC. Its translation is CASSLGTGPTYEQYF.

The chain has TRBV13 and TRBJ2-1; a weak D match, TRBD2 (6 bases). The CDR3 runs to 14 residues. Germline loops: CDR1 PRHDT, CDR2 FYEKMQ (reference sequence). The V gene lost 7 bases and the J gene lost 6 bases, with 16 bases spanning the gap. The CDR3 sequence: CASNLGGWANEQFF. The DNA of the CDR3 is TGTGCCAGCAACCTGGGGGGATGGGCCAATGAGCAGTTCTTC. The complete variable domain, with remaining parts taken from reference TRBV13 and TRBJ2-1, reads AAGVIQSPRHLIKEKRETATLKCYPIPRHDTVYWYQQGPGQDPQFLISFYEKMQSDKGSIPDRFSAQQFSDYHSELNMSSLELGDSALYFCASNLGGWANEQFFGPGTRLTVL.

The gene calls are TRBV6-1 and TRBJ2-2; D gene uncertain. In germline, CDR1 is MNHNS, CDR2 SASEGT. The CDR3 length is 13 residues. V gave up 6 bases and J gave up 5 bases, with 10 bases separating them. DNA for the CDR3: TGTGCCAGCAGCGCCCTCGGGACCGGGGAGCTGTTTTTT. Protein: CASSALGTGELFF.

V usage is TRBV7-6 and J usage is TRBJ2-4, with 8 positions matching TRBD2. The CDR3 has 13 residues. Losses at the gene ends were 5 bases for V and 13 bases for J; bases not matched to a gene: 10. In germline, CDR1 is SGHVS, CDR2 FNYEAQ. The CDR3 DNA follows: TGTGCCAGCAGCCAAACTAGCGGAGATAGACAGTACTTC. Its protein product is CASSQTSGDRQYF.

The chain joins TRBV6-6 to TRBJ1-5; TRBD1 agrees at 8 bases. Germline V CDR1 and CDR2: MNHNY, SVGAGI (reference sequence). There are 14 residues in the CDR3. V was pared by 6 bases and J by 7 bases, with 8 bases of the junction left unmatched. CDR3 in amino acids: CASRNGQGQQPQHF. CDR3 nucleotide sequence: TGTGCCAGCAGAAACGGACAGGGACAACAGCCCCAGCATTTT.

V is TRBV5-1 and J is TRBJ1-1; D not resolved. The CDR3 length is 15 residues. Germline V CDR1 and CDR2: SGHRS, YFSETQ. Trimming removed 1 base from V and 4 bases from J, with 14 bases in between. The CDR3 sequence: CASSLRMRDGTEAFF. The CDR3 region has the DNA TGCGCCAGCAGCTTGCGGATGAGGGATGGCACTGAAGCTTTCTTT. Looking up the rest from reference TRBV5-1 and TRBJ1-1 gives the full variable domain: KAGVTQTPRYLIKTRGQQVTLSCSPISGHRSVSWYQQTPGQGLQFLFEYFSETQRNKGNFPGRFSGRQFSNSRSEMNVSTLELGDSALYLCASSLRMRDGTEAFFGQGTRLTVV.

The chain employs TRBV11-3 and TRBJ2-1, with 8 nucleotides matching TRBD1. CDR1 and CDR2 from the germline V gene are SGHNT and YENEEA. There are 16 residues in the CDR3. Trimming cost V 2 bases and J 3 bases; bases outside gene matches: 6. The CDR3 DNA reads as TGTGCCAGCAGCTTATACGGGACAGGTAACTACAATGAGCAGTTCTTC. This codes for CASSLYGTGNYNEQFF.

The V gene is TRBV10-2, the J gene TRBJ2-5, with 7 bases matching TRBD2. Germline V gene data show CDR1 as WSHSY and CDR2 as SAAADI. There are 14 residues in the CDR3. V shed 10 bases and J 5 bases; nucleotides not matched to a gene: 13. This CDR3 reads CATAPRTRGETQYF. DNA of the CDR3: TGCGCCACCGCCCCGCGGACTAGGGGTGAGACCCAGTACTTC.

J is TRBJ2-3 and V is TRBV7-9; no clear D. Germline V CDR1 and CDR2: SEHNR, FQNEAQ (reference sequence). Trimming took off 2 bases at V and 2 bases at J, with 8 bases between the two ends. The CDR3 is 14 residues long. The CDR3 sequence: CASSLLSITDTQYF. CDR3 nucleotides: TGTGCCAGCAGCTTATTGTCTATCACAGATACGCAGTATTTT. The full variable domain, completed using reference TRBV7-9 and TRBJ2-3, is DTGVSQNPRHKITKRGQNVTFRCDPISEHNRLYWYRQTLGQGPEFLTYFQNEAQLEKSRLLSDRFSAERPKGSFSTLEIQRTEQGDSAMYLCASSLLSITDTQYFGPGTRLTVL.

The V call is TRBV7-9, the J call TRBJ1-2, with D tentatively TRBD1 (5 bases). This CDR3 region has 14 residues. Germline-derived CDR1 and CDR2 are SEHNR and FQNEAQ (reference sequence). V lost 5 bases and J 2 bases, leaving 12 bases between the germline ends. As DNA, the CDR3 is TGTGCCAGCAGCCCACAGCGGGGGAACTATGGCTACACCTTC. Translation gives CASSPQRGNYGYTF.

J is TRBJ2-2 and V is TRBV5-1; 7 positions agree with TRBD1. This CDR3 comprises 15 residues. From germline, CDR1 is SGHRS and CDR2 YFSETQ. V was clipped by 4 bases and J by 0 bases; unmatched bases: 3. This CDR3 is CASSGGQPNTGELFF. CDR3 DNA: TGCGCCAGCAGCGGGGGACAGCCGAACACCGGGGAGCTGTTTTTT.

CDR3 coding DNA: TGTGCCATCAGTGAAGGACCCGCCCCACAGGGCACCTACGAGCAGTACTTC. This encodes CAISEGPAPQGTYEQYF. The chain is built from TRBV10-3 and TRBJ2-7, with D tentatively TRBD1 (6 bases). The CDR3 consists of 17 residues. The V end was cut by 3 bases, the J end by 2 bases, with 20 bases between. Germline assignment: CDR1 ENHRY and CDR2 SYGVKD.